What follows are 14 T cell receptor beta chains derived from one specimen sequenced in a study of shared clonotypes between healthy human individuals. Only in-frame clones appear in the TCRdb table, and some are missing; sequencing was by immunoSEQ multiplex PCR. The sample has approximately 2,300,000 clones, roughly 92% seen once. Sequencing input: naive CD4+ T cells from PBMCs. Documented subset: CD45RA+ positively selected. The receptors were sampled from a man aged 18 to 30 in good health. Some clones in this sample may be carry-over from other donors' samples.

The chain has TRBV2 and TRBJ1-5; D gene uncertain. Per the germline V gene, CDR1 is SNHLY and CDR2 is FYNNEI. Trimming took 7 bases from V and 5 from J, leaving 15 bases between them. CDR3 size: 14 residues. CDR3: CASTRESGDQPQHF. The CDR3 DNA sequence: TGTGCCAGCACGAGGGAATCCGGGGATCAGCCCCAGCATTTT.

This clone was picked up a small number of times. The chain employs TRBV5-8 and TRBJ1-1; D not certain. The V and J ends lost 4 bases and 3 bases respectively, with 16 bases between them. The CDR3 has 15 amino acids. CDR1 and CDR2 from the germline V gene are SGHTS and YDEGEE. DNA for the CDR3: TGTGCCAGCAGCCTTCCCCTAATCGGGGACACTGAAGCTTTCTTT. Translated, it gives CASSLPLIGDTEAFF.

The chain is built from TRBV6-5 and TRBJ1-2; tentative D call: TRBD1 (6 bases). Trimming pared 2 bases from V and 4 bases from J, leaving 17 bases between. Germline V gene lookup returns CDR1 MNHEY and CDR2 SVGAGI. This CDR3 comprises 16 residues. CDR3 nucleotides: TGTGCCAGCAGTTACGACACGGGGGCAGTTGTCTATGGCTACACCTTC. Translating it yields CASSYDTGAVVYGYTF.

This chain connects TRBV2 to TRBJ2-7; 8 positions agree with TRBD1. The CDR3 totals 14 residues. J lost 5 bases, V lost 10 bases, and 13 bases had no gene match. Germline assignment: CDR1 SNHLY and CDR2 FYNNEI. CDR3 coding DNA: TGTGCCACCCAGGGCTCCAGGGGGCCTAACGAGCAGTACTTC. Translating gives CATQGSRGPNEQYF. The full variable domain, rest sourced from reference TRBV2 and TRBJ2-7, is EPEVTQTPSHQVTQMGQEVILRCVPISNHLYFYWYRQILGQKVEFLVSFYNNEISEKSEIFDDQFSVERPDGSNFTLKIRSTKLEDSAMYFCATQGSRGPNEQYFGPGTRLTVT.

The chain couples TRBV5-8 to TRBJ2-2, with no clear D. The CDR3 covers 13 residues. Per the germline V gene, CDR1 is SGHTS and CDR2 is YDEGEE. V lost 3 bases, J lost 4 bases, and 7 bases lay in between. DNA of the CDR3: TGTGCCAGCAGCTATGACTCCACCGGGGAGCTGTTTTTT. Its translation is CASSYDSTGELFF.

The table lists this clone with a count of one. Relative to the germline gene, one junction end is altered; a read error may explain this. The genes are TRBV4-3 and TRBJ2-1; 10 bases are shared with TRBD2. This CDR3 is built from 14 residues. Germline-derived CDR1 and CDR2 are LGHNA and YSLEER. The chain's CDR3 is CASSQDSAGGIGIF. CDR3 in DNA: TGCGCCAGCAGCCAAGATTCAGCGGGAGGGATAGGAATCTTC.

The chain carries TRBV11-2 and TRBJ2-5, with unresolved D. V shed 5 bases and J shed 9 bases, with 10 bases lying between them. The CDR3 spans 11 residues. CDR1 and CDR2 from the germline V gene are SGHAT and FQNNGV. The chain's CDR3 is CASSVARAQYF. The CDR3 coding sequence is TGTGCCAGCAGCGTGGCTAGGGCCCAGTACTTC.

V gene TRBV29-1 combines with J gene TRBJ2-2, with 10 bases that match TRBD2. V gave up 5 bases and J gave up 7 bases; unmatched junction bases: 1. CDR1 is SQVTM and CDR2 is ANQGSEA in the germline V gene. CDR3 length: 12 residues. The CDR3 loop is CSVSSGGGELFF. CDR3 in DNA: TGCAGCGTTTCTAGCGGGGGCGGGGAGCTGTTTTTT.

This clone was recorded a few times. V is TRBV11-2 and J is TRBJ1-1; 7 bases are a match to TRBD1. The V and J ends lost 4 bases and 3 bases, in that order; junction bases with no gene match: 11. Germline V lookup: CDR1 SGHAT, CDR2 FQNNGV. The CDR3 extends over 16 amino acids. The CDR3 coding sequence is TGTGCCAGCAGCTCCCCAGCAGGGGGTATGGACACTGAAGCTTTCTTT. Translating gives CASSSPAGGMDTEAFF.

To note about this clone: This CDR3 is also generated by other DNA sequences in the sample. The chain carries TRBV5-1 and TRBJ1-2; 7 bases line up with TRBD1. V lost 3 bases and J lost 5; bases outside the gene matches: 4. CDR1 is SGHRS and CDR2 is YFSETQ in the germline V gene. The CDR3 sequence is 13 residues long. As DNA, the CDR3 is TGCGCCAGCAGCTGGACAGGAGATTATGGCTACACCTTC. Protein sequence: CASSWTGDYGYTF. Using reference TRBV5-1 and TRBJ1-2 for the parts outside the CDR3, the full variable domain is KAGVTQTPRYLIKTRGQQVTLSCSPISGHRSVSWYQQTPGQGLQFLFEYFSETQRNKGNFPGRFSGRQFSNSRSEMNVSTLELGDSALYLCASSWTGDYGYTFGSGTRLTVV.

The genes are TRBV6-5 and TRBJ2-5, with 7 bases matching TRBD2. Germline V gene sequence: CDR1 MNHEY, CDR2 SVGAGI. This CDR3 is built from 14 residues. The V and J ends lost 7 bases and 5 bases, in that order; junction bases with no gene match: 10. Written as DNA, the CDR3 is TGTGCCAGCAAAAGAGGTCCCGGGGGGGAGACCCAGTACTTC. Translated, it gives CASKRGPGGETQYF.

The chain employs TRBV30 and TRBJ1-3, with D possibly TRBD1 on 6 matching bases. The V gene's germline CDR1 is GTSNPN and CDR2 SVGIG (reference sequence). V was pared by 3 bases and J by 3 bases, with 15 bases between. This CDR3 spans 15 amino acids. CDR3 protein: CAWSTEGGYGNTIYF. CDR3 nucleotide sequence: TGTGCCTGGAGCACCGAGGGGGGTTATGGAAACACCATATATTTT.

In nucleotides, the CDR3 is TGTGCCAGCAGTTACTCTCAGGGTGGGACCCAGCATTTT. Protein: CASSYSQGGTQHF. This rearrangement joins TRBV6-5 to TRBJ1-5; tentative D call: TRBD1 (5 bases). Germline CDR1 reads MNHEY; CDR2 reads SVGAGI. This CDR3 region has 13 residues. The V and J ends lost 0 bases and 11 bases respectively, with 11 bases between them.

This rearrangement joins TRBV11-2 to TRBJ2-1; D may be TRBD2 (6 bases). V was shortened by 6 bases and J by 0 bases, with 15 bases between the two germline ends. The germline V gene encodes CDR1 SGHAT and CDR2 FQNNGV. The CDR3 sequence is 16 residues long. The CDR3, as DNA: TGTGCCAGCAGTACCGGGACTCCGAGCTCCTACAATGAGCAGTTCTTC. Amino acids: CASSTGTPSSYNEQFF.